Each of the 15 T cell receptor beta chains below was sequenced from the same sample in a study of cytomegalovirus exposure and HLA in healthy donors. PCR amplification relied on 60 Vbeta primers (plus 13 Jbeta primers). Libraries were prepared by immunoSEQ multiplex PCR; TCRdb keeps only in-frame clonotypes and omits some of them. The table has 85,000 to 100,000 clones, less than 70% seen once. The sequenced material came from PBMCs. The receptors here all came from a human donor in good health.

The chain's CDR3 is CASSLAGGQGNSPLHF. The DNA for the CDR3 is TGTGCCAGCAGCTTGGCCGGGGGACAGGGTAATTCACCCCTCCACTTT. The chain links TRBV5-4 to TRBJ1-6; 9 positions match TRBD1. V was pared by 0 bases and J by 6 bases, with 4 bases of the junction left unmatched. This CDR3 has 16 residues. Germline CDR1 reads SGHNT; CDR2 reads YYREEE (reference sequence).

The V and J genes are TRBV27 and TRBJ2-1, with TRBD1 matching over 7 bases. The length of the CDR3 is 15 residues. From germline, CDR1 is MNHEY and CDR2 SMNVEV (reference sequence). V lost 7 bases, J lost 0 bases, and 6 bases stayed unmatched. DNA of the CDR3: TGTGCCAGCACCTCCCGGGACAGCTCCTACAATGAGCAGTTCTTC. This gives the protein CASTSRDSSYNEQFF.

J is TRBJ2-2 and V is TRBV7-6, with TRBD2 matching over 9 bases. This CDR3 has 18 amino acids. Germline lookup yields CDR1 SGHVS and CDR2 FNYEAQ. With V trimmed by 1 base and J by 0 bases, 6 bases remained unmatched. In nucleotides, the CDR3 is TGTGCCAGCAGCTTAGATGGTAGCGGGGGTACGAACACCGGGGAGCTGTTTTTT. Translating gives CASSLDGSGGTNTGELFF.

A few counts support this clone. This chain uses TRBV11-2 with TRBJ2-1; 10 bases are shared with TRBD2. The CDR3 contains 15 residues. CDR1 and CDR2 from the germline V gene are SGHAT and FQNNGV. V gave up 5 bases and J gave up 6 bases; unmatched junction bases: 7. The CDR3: CASSRAGGPRNEQFF. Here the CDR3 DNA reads TGTGCCAGCAGCAGAGCGGGGGGGCCACGCAATGAGCAGTTCTTC.

CDR3 region: CARSLGRENTEAFF. The CDR3 DNA sequence: TGTGCCAGAAGCTTGGGCAGGGAGAACACTGAAGCTTTCTTT. The rearrangement joins TRBV5-3 to TRBJ1-1; D possibly corresponds to TRBD1 (5 bases). TRBV5-3 is an ORF, with its function uncertain. The CDR3 has 14 amino acids. V lost 0 bases and J 1 base, leaving 7 bases between the germline ends.

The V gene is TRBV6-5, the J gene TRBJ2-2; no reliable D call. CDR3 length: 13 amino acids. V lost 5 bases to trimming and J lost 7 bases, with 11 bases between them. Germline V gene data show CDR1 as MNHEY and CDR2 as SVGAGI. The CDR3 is CASSKTYSGELFF. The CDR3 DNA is TGTGCCAGCAGTAAAACTTATAGCGGGGAGCTGTTTTTT.

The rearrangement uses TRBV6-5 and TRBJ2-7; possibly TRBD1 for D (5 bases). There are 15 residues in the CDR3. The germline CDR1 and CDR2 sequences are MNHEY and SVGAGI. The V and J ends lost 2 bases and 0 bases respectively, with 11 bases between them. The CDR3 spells CASSYVGRASYEQYF. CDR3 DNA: TGTGCCAGCAGTTACGTCGGCAGGGCCTCCTACGAGCAGTACTTC.

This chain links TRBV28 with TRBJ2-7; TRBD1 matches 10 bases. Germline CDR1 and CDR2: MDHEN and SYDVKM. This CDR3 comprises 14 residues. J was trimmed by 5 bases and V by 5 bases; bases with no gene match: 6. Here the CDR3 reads CASSTGTGDHEQYF. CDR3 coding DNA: TGTGCCAGCAGTACCGGGACAGGGGACCACGAGCAGTACTTC.

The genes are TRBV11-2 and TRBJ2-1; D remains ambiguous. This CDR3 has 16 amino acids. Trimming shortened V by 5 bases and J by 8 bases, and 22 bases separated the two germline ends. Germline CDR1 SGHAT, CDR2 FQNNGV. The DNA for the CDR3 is TGTGCCAGCAGCCAGCTACATACCCCCGGGTTGGATGAGCAGTTCTTC. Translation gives CASSQLHTPGLDEQFF. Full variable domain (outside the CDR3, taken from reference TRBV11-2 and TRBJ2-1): EAGVAQSPRYKIIEKRQSVAFWCNPISGHATLYWYQQILGQGPKLLIQFQNNGVVDDSQLPKDRFSAERLKGVDSTLKIQPAKLEDSAVYLCASSQLHTPGLDEQFFGPGTRLTVL.

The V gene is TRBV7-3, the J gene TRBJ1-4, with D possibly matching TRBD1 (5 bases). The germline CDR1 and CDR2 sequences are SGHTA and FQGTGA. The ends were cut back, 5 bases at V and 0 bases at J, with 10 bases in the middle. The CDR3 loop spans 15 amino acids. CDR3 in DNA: TGTGCCAGCAGCACCGGGACTGCAACTAATGAAAAACTGTTTTTT. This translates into CASSTGTATNEKLFF. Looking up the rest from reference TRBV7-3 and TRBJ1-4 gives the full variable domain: GAGVSQTPSNKVTEKGKYVELRCDPISGHTALYWYRQSLGQGPEFLIYFQGTGAADDSGLPNDRFFAVRPEGSVSTLKIQRTERGDSAVYLCASSTGTATNEKLFFGSGTQLSVL.

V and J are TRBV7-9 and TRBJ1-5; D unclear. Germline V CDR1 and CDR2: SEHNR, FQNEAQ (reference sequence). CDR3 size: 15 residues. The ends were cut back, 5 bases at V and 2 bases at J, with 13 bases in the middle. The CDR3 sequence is CASSEARVGNQPQHF. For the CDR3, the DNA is TGTGCCAGCAGCGAAGCCCGGGTGGGCAATCAGCCCCAGCATTTT.

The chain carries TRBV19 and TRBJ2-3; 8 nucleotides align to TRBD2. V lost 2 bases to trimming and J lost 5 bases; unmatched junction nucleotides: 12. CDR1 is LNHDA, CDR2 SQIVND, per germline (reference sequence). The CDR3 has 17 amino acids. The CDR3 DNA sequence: TGTGCCAGTAGTATATCCCCCGGGCGGGGGGTAAAAGATACGCAGTATTTT. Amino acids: CASSISPGRGVKDTQYF.

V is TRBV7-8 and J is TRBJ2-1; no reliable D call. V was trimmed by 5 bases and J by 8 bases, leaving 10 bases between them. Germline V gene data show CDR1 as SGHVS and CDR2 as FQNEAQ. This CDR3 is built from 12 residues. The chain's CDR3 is CASSTVQHEQFF. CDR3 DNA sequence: TGTGCCAGCAGCACCGTACAGCATGAGCAGTTCTTC.

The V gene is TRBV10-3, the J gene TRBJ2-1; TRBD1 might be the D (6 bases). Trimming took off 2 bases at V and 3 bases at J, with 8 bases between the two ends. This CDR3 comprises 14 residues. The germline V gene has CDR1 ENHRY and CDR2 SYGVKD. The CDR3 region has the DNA TGTGCCATCAGTGAGCAGGGGATCTACAATGAGCAGTTCTTC. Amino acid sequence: CAISEQGIYNEQFF.

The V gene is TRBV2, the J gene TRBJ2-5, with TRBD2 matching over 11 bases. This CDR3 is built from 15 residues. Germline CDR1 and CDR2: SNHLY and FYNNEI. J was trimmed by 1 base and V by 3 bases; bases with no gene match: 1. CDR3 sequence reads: CASSELAGGQETQYF. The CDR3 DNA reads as TGTGCCAGCAGTGAGCTAGCGGGGGGCCAAGAGACCCAGTACTTC.